This is a list of T cell receptor beta chains from one sample in a study of cytotoxic CD8 clonotypes in ibrutinib-treated CLL. Sequenced by immunoSEQ multiplex PCR; TCRdb stores in-frame clones only, minus some. The table has around 14,000 clones, roughly two thirds seen once; the top ten hold 5.4%. Sequencing was performed on PBMCs, taken before ibrutinib treatment. The receptors come from a human donor with chronic lymphocytic leukemia. The CDR3 runs from the conserved cysteine through the conserved F or W. A D gene is named only where the DNA matches it firmly. Rows may omit the clone size; those that give it use once, few, many or a size class.

v_gene: TRBV11-1; j_gene: TRBJ2-2; abundance: once; d_gene: NA; CDR3nt: TGTGCCAGCAGCCGGGACGGGGTTTGGACCGGGGAGCTGTTTTTT; CDR3aa: CASSRDGVWTGELFF
v_gene: TRBV5-1; j_gene: TRBJ1-3; abundance: NA; d_gene: NA; CDR3nt: TGCGCCAGCTCTTCGGGACCGGCCATATATTTT; CDR3aa: CASSSGPAIYF
v_gene: TRBV10-3; j_gene: TRBJ1-5; abundance: NA; d_gene: NA; CDR3nt: TGTGCCATCAGTGGACCAGATCAGCCCCAGCATTTT; CDR3aa: CAISGPDQPQHF
v_gene: TRBV28; j_gene: TRBJ2-7; abundance: NA; d_gene: NA; CDR3nt: TGTGCCAGCAGTTTTGAGGGTGGCCCCACCTACGAGCAGTACTTC; CDR3aa: CASSFEGGPTYEQYF
v_gene: TRBV27; j_gene: TRBJ2-3; abundance: NA; d_gene: NA; CDR3nt: TGTGCCAGCAGTCCTCAGGTTGCCACAGATACGCAGTATTTT; CDR3aa: CASSPQVATDTQYF
v_gene: TRBV19; j_gene: TRBJ2-5; abundance: NA; d_gene: NA; CDR3nt: TGTGCCAGTAGACCAACAGGGTTGGGAGAGACCCAGTACTTC; CDR3aa: CASRPTGLGETQYF
v_gene: TRBV10-3; j_gene: TRBJ1-5; abundance: few; d_gene: TRBD1; CDR3nt: TGTGCCATCAGCGGGGACAGGGCGCAGCCCCAGCATTTT; CDR3aa: CAISGDRAQPQHF
v_gene: TRBV5-8; j_gene: TRBJ2-3; abundance: NA; d_gene: TRBD1; CDR3nt: TGTGCCAGCAGCGGCCGACAGGGAAGGGCCACAGATACGCAGTATTTT; CDR3aa: CASSGRQGRATDTQYF
v_gene: TRBV7-2; j_gene: TRBJ2-3; abundance: NA; d_gene: NA; CDR3nt: TGTGCCAGCAGCTTAGTCCTCACAGATACGCAGTATTTT; CDR3aa: CASSLVLTDTQYF
v_gene: TRBV7-3; j_gene: TRBJ2-2; abundance: NA; d_gene: TRBD2; CDR3nt: TGTGCCAGCAGCCTCGGGACTAGCGGGACCGGGGAGCTGTTTTTT; CDR3aa: CASSLGTSGTGELFF